The clone carrying this TCR beta chain was counted between two and nine times. Its antigen remains unknown. Primers used in a second PCR of roughly 7 to 12 cycles were a sample-barcoded 5' primer and a J-beta primer mix. TCRdb re-derived calls from the 5' RACE reads in MiXCR, one entry per CDR3 protein. The data contain 700,000 to 950,000 distinct CDR3 sequences, roughly 47% of them seen just once; the ten biggest clones take up less than 25%. Samples each had at least 6 micrograms of total RNA extracted. This specimen comes from a study of blood T cells in healthy people across ages. Study conclusions and caveats: Observed TCR beta diversity per million T cells went down as age went up. This fall followed a roughly linear course with age.

In germline, CDR1 is SGHTA, CDR2 FQGNSA. The CDR3 length is 12 residues. J gave up 4 bases and V 10 bases, and 4 bases lay outside the gene matches. This TCR derives from a woman aged 60 to 75 in good health. The V and J genes are TRBV7-2 and TRBJ2-1; 7 bases line up with TRBD1. Input material: blood. CDR3 amino acids: CAIGQVYNEQFF. CDR3 DNA sequence: TGTGCCATCGGACAGGTATACAATGAGCAGTTCTTC.